The subject of this entry is one T cell receptor beta chain. Its antigen remains unidentified. This entry belongs to a study of T cell responses to AZD1222 COVID-19 vaccine. Study conclusions and caveats: White British ancestry dominated among donors, who included more females, and clonal diversity was possibly underestimated. Close to half of spike-specific TCRs reportedly recognize unmutated variant regions.

Measured with immunoSEQ multiplex PCR; TCRdb has only the in-frame clones, and not every one. The table shows approximately 160,000 clones, with approximately 88% occurring only once. The germline V gene encodes CDR1 LGHNA and CDR2 YSLEER. J gave up 6 bases and V 0 bases, and 5 bases lay outside the gene matches. CDR3 length: 16 residues. Sequences were derived from peripheral blood, sampled on day 0 of AZD1222 vaccination. The TCR comes from an adult in good health. This chain links TRBV4-3 with TRBJ1-6, with 7 bases identical to TRBD1. The CDR3 loop is CASSQDRTGRNSPLHF. The CDR3 DNA sequence: TGCGCCAGCAGCCAAGACCGGACAGGACGTAATTCACCCCTCCACTTT.